The 5 T cell receptor beta chains given below trace back to one sample, sequenced in a study of CD8 T cells in Susac syndrome. The authors reverse transcribed roughly 0.5 to 1 ug RNA with random hexamers. Each CDR3 protein gets one entry after TCRdb re-called the immunoSEQ multiplex PCR reads with MiXCR. Of about 200,000 distinct CDR3 sequences listed, approximately 93% are singletons. Input material: CD4+ T cells from PBMCs. Receptor source: a human donor in good health.

This rearrangement joins TRBV13 to TRBJ1-3; D possibly corresponds to TRBD1 (5 bases). CDR3 length: 17 residues. CDR1 and CDR2 from the germline V gene are PRHDT and FYEKMQ (reference sequence). The ends were cut back, 6 bases at V and 1 base at J, with 19 bases in the middle. The chain's CDR3 is CASRPDRFSGSGNTIYF. CDR3 DNA: TGTGCCAGCAGACCCGACAGATTCTCTGGTTCTGGAAACACCATATATTTT.

The V and J genes are TRBV29-1 and TRBJ1-2; TRBD1 might be the D (6 bases). V lost 4 bases and J 7 bases, leaving 16 bases between the germline ends. The CDR3 contains 13 residues. Germline values: CDR1 SQVTM, CDR2 ANQGSEA. The DNA of the CDR3 is TGCAGCGTTGCTCAACAGGGTAGACTTGGCTACACCTTC. Its protein is CSVAQQGRLGYTF.

The genes are TRBV29-1 and TRBJ1-6; D uncertain. Per the germline V gene, CDR1 is SQVTM and CDR2 is ANQGSEA. Trimming shortened V by 6 bases and J by 8 bases, and 14 bases separated the two germline ends. The CDR3 covers 13 residues. This chain's CDR3 is CSVATGSYSPLHF. In DNA, the CDR3 is TGCAGCGTCGCGACCGGGAGCTATTCACCCCTCCACTTT.

This clonotype was picked up a small number of times. The chain uses TRBV5-1 and TRBJ1-6, with 7 bases that match TRBD1. J was trimmed by 7 bases and V by 4 bases; bases with no gene match: 8. The CDR3 length is 15 residues. CDR1 is SGHRS and CDR2 is YFSETQ in the germline V gene. CDR3 nucleotide sequence: TGCGCCAGCAGCAACGAGGGGGCTCGGAATTCACCCCTCCACTTT. This gives the protein CASSNEGARNSPLHF.

The chain couples TRBV9 to TRBJ2-2; TRBD2 agrees at 15 bases. V shed 3 bases and J 6 bases; nucleotides not matched to a gene: 0. CDR3 length: 15 amino acids. The germline CDR1 and CDR2 sequences are SGDLS and YYNGEE. This CDR3 is CASSGTSGGAGELFF. DNA for the CDR3: TGTGCCAGCAGCGGGACTAGCGGGGGGGCCGGGGAGCTGTTTTTT.